The 4 T cell receptor beta chains below come from one sample, sequenced in a study of T-cell memory formation after mild COVID-19. TCRdb re-derived calls from the 5' RACE reads in MiXCR, one entry per CDR3 protein. Among a few hundred thousand distinct CDR3 sequences listed, less than 25% were seen once. Input material: PBMCs or a T cell subset sorted from them (not recorded which). These receptors were obtained from a man between 18 and 35 years old who had mild COVID-19 (a few samples of this study predate the infection). Cell type and time point are not known.

In its sample, this clonotype was seen a few times. The chain employs TRBV15 and TRBJ2-1, with 7 nucleotides matching TRBD2. The CDR3 is 15 residues long. J was trimmed by 0 bases and V by 7 bases; bases with no gene match: 6. Germline V gene data show CDR1 as LNHNV and CDR2 as YYDKDF (reference sequence). Written as DNA, the CDR3 is TGTGCCACCACCCCATGGGGGGGCTCCTACAATGAGCAGTTCTTC. Translating gives CATTPWGGSYNEQFF.

V gene TRBV28 combines with J gene TRBJ2-2; D call uncertain. Germline V gene data show CDR1 as MDHEN and CDR2 as SYDVKM. V was cut by 8 bases and J by 4 bases, with 11 bases left in between. This CDR3 has 13 residues. This CDR3 is CASLPPGTGELFF. The DNA for the CDR3 is TGTGCCAGCCTCCCCCCAGGCACCGGGGAGCTGTTTTTT.

This clonotype showed up just a few times. The chain uses TRBV28 and TRBJ2-5; 7 nucleotides agree with TRBD1. V shed 6 bases and J 2 bases; nucleotides not matched to a gene: 9. The germline V gene encodes CDR1 MDHEN and CDR2 SYDVKM. The CDR3 extends over 15 amino acids. The CDR3 loop is CASSLGQTQQETQYF. In nucleotides, the CDR3 is TGTGCCAGCAGCCTGGGACAGACTCAGCAAGAGACCCAGTACTTC.

This sequence joins TRBV18 and TRBJ1-1; tentative D call: TRBD1 (6 bases). Germline CDR1 KGHSH, CDR2 LQKENI. This CDR3 has 16 amino acids. Trimming took off 3 bases at V and 4 bases at J, with 18 bases between the two ends. The chain's CDR3 is CASSPPGSTRGTEAFF. Here the CDR3 DNA reads TGTGCCAGCTCACCCCCCGGTAGCACCAGGGGCACTGAAGCTTTCTTT.